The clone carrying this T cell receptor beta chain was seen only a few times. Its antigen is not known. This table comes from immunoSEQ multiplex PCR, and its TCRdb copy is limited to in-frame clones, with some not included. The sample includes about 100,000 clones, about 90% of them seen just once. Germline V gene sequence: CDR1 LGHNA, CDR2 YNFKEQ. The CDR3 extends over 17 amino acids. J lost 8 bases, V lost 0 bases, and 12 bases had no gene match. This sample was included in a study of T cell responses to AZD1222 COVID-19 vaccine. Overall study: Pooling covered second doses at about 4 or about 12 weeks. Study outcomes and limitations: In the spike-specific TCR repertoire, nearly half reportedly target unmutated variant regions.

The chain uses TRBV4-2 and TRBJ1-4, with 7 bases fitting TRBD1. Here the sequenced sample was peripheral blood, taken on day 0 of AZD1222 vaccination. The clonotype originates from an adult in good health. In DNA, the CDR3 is TGTGCCAGCAGCCAAGACCCCACAGGGGACGATATAGAAAAACTGTTTTTT. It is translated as CASSQDPTGDDIEKLFF.